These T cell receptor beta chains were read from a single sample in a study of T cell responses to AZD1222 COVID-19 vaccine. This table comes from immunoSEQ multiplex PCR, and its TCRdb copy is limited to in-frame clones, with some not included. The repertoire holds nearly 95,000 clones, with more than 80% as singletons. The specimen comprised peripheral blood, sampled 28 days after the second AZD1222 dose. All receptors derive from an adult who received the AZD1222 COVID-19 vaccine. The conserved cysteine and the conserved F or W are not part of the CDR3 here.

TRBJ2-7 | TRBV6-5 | ASTWDGSYEQY
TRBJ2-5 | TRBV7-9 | ASSLNRGGQETQY
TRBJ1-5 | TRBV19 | ASTLYSNQPQH
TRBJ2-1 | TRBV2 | ASSQGSPEQF
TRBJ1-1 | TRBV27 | ASSRARVLNTEAF
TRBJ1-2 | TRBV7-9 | AIYSYGYT
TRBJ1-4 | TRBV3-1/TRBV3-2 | ASSQDLGLAEKLF
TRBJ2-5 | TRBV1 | TSSGGGIQETQY
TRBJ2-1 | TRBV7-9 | ASSSLLNEQF
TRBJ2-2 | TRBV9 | ASSEQGVDYAGELF
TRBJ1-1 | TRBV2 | AAPGGTNTEAF
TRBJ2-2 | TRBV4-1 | ASRYGGTNTGELF
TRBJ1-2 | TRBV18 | ASSPRGDRNYGYT
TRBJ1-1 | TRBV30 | AWDRGLYTEAF
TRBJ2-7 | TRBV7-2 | ASASQNSYEQY
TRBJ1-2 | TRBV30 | AWSVTTRGYT
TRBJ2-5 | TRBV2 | ASSESRQGAQETQY
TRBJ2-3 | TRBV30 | AWNPSGGNTQY
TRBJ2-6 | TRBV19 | ASSEWSGANVLT
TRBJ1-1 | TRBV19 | ASSITGELYEAF
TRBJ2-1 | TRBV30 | AWDISGRGDEQF
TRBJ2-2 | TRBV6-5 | ASSYLFTPGGELF
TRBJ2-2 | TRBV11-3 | ASSLKPNGELF
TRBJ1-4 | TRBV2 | ASSEPNTGRTNEKLF
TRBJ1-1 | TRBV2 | ASSYRSMNTEAF
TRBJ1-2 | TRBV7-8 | ASSLGLKGFDGGYT
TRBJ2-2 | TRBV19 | ASTRSGGELF
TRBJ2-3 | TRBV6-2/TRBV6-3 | ASSYSLTDTQY
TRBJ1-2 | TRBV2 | ASSEPWTGEGYLYGYT
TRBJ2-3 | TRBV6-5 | ASSYAGVTTDTQY
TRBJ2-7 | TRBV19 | ASSIRLGQDYEQY
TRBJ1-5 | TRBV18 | ASSPLLRTGVYQPQH
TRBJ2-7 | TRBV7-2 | ASSLAGGLADSYEQY
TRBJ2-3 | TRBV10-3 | AIRDESTDTQY
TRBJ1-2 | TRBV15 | ATSTFRGDGYT
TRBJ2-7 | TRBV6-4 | ASSAGTGGYEQY
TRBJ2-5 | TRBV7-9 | ASSSGLYSGRRRETQY
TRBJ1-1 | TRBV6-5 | AHSLNTEAF
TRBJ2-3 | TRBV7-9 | ASSLSLGDRADTQY
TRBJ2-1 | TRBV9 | ASSPEILAGPPREQF
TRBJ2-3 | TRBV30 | AWSLGTSGRTDTQY
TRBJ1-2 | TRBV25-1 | ASSVTENYGYT